This T cell receptor (beta chain) was recovered during a study of beta chain features in type 1 diabetes. The study's findings and limits: The naive, central memory and Treg TCRB repertoires looked more alike in patients than they did in healthy donors.

Expressed TCRB transcripts were sequenced because the entire RNA isolate underwent reverse transcription. The method was immunoSEQ multiplex PCR; TCRdb's version includes in-frame clones alone and lacks a portion of them. In the table there are about 230,000 clones, over 8.5% of which are singletons. This clone was observed a handful of times. Its antigen is still unknown. V lost 3 bases, J lost 4 bases, and 7 bases stayed unmatched. Germline V gene sequence: CDR1 LNHDA, CDR2 SQIVND (reference sequence). This CDR3 has 17 amino acids. The sequencing sample was made of naive CD4+ T cells from blood. The chain carries TRBV19 and TRBJ2-5; TRBD2 matches 14 bases. The receptor was derived from a woman aged 18-29 years in good health. For the CDR3, the DNA is TGTGCCAGTAGTATCCTGGGGACTAGCGGGAGAGGAGAGACCCAGTACTTC. It translates to CASSILGTSGRGETQYF.